This T cell receptor (beta chain) was recovered during a study of shared clonotypes between healthy human individuals. Remarks on this clone: Its matching antigen is unknown.

CDR3 length: 14 amino acids. In germline, CDR1 is SGHRS, CDR2 YFSETQ. V dropped 1 base and J dropped 7 bases, with 14 bases sitting between them. Using immunoSEQ multiplex PCR, the repertoire was profiled, and TCRdb retains in-frame clones only, with some absent. The sample carries 2.3 million or so clones, just over 90% recorded once. Study-level points and caveats: In the sorted subsets, rarefaction showed sequencing was incomplete despite large depth. Around 5% of naive CD4 clonotypes were common to a handful of donors.

Donors were healthy HIV-negative adults without recent acute infections or vaccinations. CD45RA-negative memory and CD45RA+ naive subsets were split from the CD4+ cells. V is TRBV5-1 and J is TRBJ1-2; TRBD1 is a possible D gene (6 bases). The TCR sequence derives from a young man in good health. Some clones in this sample may be carry-over from other donors' samples. Sequencing was carried out using naive CD4+ T cells from PBMCs. Subset denoted: CD45RA+ positively selected. The CDR3 loop is CASSLPGQGSGYTF. The CDR3 region has the DNA TGCGCCAGCAGCTTGCCGGGACAAGGGAGTGGCTACACCTTC. The whole variable domain, filled in from reference TRBV5-1 and TRBJ1-2, reads KAGVTQTPRYLIKTRGQQVTLSCSPISGHRSVSWYQQTPGQGLQFLFEYFSETQRNKGNFPGRFSGRQFSNSRSEMNVSTLELGDSALYLCASSLPGQGSGYTFGSGTRLTVV.